This entry describes one TCR beta chain. The antigen remains unidentified. Assay: immunoSEQ multiplex PCR; the TCRdb copy retains only in-frame clones and omits some. The table has 150,000 or so clones, 75% to 90% seen once. The record originates from a study of T cell responses to AZD1222 COVID-19 vaccine. The study, taken as a whole, reports: The donors showed a predominance of white British ancestry and of females, with possible underestimation of clonal diversity.

V was trimmed by 0 bases and J by 6 bases, leaving 11 bases between them. Germline assignment: CDR1 SGHVS and CDR2 FQNEAQ. CDR3 length: 15 amino acids. Sequenced material: peripheral blood, taken on day 0 of MenACWY control vaccination. This chain connects TRBV7-8 to TRBJ2-2, with D uncertain. This TCR came from an adult in good health. CDR3 nucleotide sequence: TGTGCCAGCAGCTTAGCGGGTCACAGCTCCGGGGAGCTGTTTTTT. This gives the protein CASSLAGHSSGELFF.